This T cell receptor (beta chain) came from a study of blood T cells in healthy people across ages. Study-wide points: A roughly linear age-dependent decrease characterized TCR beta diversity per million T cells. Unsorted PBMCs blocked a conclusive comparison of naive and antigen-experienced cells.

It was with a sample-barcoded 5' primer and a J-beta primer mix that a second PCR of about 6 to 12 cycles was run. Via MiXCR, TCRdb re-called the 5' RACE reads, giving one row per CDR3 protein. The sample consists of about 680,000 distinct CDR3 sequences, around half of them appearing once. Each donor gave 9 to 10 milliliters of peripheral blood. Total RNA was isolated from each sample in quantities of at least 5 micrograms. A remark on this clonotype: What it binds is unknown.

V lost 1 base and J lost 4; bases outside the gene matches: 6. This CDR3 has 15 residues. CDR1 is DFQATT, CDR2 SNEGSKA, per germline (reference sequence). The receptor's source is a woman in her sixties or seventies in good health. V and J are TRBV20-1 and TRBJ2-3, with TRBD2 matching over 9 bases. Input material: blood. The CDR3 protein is CSARGGAGGPDTQYF. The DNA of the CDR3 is TGCAGTGCTAGAGGCGGTGCGGGAGGGCCAGATACGCAGTATTTT.